These 27 T cell receptor beta chains were sequenced from one sample in a study of CD8 T cells in ankylosing spondylitis. Via MiXCR, TCRdb re-called the 5' RACE reads, giving one row per CDR3 protein. The profile shows hundreds of thousands of distinct CDR3 sequences, 20% of them singletons. Sequenced sample: blood, either unsorted or a sorted T cell fraction (not recorded which). The receptor source for this set is a male donor with ankylosing spondylitis or in good health (not recorded which).

This clonotype has a count of ten or more. V usage is TRBV12-3 or TRBV12-4 and J usage is TRBJ1-2; perhaps TRBD1 as D (6 bases). This CDR3 has 12 residues. Trimming stripped 5 bases from V and 8 bases from J, with 12 bases between. CDR3 region: CASSHQGTGYTF. DNA for the CDR3: TGTGCCAGCAGTCACCAGGGGACAGGCTACACCTTC.

V is TRBV12-3 or TRBV12-4 and J is TRBJ2-5; the match to TRBD1 covers 8 bases. V trimming: 6 bases; J trimming: 2 bases; junction bases outside the gene matches: 5. The CDR3 totals 14 residues. The chain's CDR3 is CASSTHRGQETQYF. The CDR3 coding sequence is TGTGCCAGCAGCACTCACAGGGGGCAAGAGACCCAGTACTTC.

This clonotype was found many times. The rearrangement links TRBV29-1 to TRBJ2-1, with 8 positions matching TRBD2. Germline-derived CDR1 and CDR2 are SQVTM and ANQGSEA. There are 14 residues in the CDR3. V was clipped by 4 bases and J by 8 bases; unmatched bases: 10. CDR3 DNA sequence: TGCAGCGTTGGGAAAGGGACTAGGCCAGATGAGCAGTTCTTC. Translation gives CSVGKGTRPDEQFF.

With respect to this clonotype: This may be a read error, as it is one base from a much larger clone. This chain uses TRBV11-2 with TRBJ2-2; D is perhaps TRBD1 (5 bases). CDR1 and CDR2 from the germline V gene are SGHAT and FQNNGV. The CDR3 is made up of 14 amino acids. CDR3 protein: CTSSTDRNTGELFF. CDR3 nucleotide sequence: TGTACCAGCAGCACTGACAGGAACACCGGGGAGCTGTTTTTT.

About this clonotype itself: One end of the junction fails to match germline, which may point to a read error. V gene TRBV12-3 or TRBV12-4 combines with J gene TRBJ2-5; D call uncertain. This CDR3 contains 11 residues. The CDR3, as DNA: TGTGCCAGCAGCGTTCAAGAGACCCGGTACTTC. It codes for CASSVQETRYF.

J is TRBJ1-2 and V is TRBV5-1; a weak D match, TRBD1 (5 bases). The CDR3 sequence is 15 residues long. Trimming took 4 bases from V and 1 from J, leaving 14 bases between them. Germline CDR1 and CDR2: SGHRS and YFSETQ. The chain's CDR3 is CASSGRDRGNYGYTF. CDR3 nucleotide sequence: TGCGCCAGCAGCGGCCGGGACCGGGGTAACTATGGCTACACCTTC.

The V call is TRBV12-3 or TRBV12-4, the J call TRBJ2-1; the D gene is possibly TRBD1 (6 bases). The CDR3 loop spans 15 amino acids. V was clipped by 1 base and J by 2 bases, with 9 bases between them. Here the CDR3 DNA reads TGTGCCAGCAGTTTAGAGGGGGACCCCTACAATGAGCAGTTCTTC. Its protein product is CASSLEGDPYNEQFF.

In this sample, this clonotype turned up a few times. V is TRBV20-1 and J is TRBJ1-1, with TRBD1 matching over 7 bases. This CDR3 is 13 amino acids long. With V trimmed by 2 bases and J by 5 bases, 5 bases remained unmatched. CDR1 is DFQATT, CDR2 SNEGSKA, per germline (reference sequence). CDR3 sequence (DNA): TGCAGTGCTAGAACCGACAGGGTTACTGAAGCTTTCTTT. Its protein product is CSARTDRVTEAFF.

In regard to this clonotype: Since a much larger clone is just one base distant, this may be a read error. The J gene is TRBJ2-3, the V gene TRBV6-1, with 7 positions matching TRBD1. CDR3 length: 14 residues. Looked up from germline, CDR1 is MNHNS and CDR2 is SASEGT. The CDR3 protein is CVSRMTGSADTQYF. The DNA for the CDR3 is TGTGTCAGCCGAATGACAGGGTCGGCAGATACGCAGTATTTT.

This clonotype was seen more than once but under ten times. The genes are TRBV20-1 and TRBJ2-1; D not resolved. The length of the CDR3 is 12 residues. V was cut by 0 bases and J by 7 bases, with 7 bases left in between. The germline gives CDR1 DFQATT, CDR2 SNEGSKA (reference sequence). CDR3: CSARDPINEQFF. In nucleotides, the CDR3 is TGCAGTGCTAGAGACCCGATTAATGAGCAGTTCTTC.

J is TRBJ1-5 and V is TRBV28, with D unclear. Trimming removed 2 bases at V and 6 bases at J, with 14 bases between. Germline-derived CDR1 and CDR2 are MDHEN and SYDVKM. This CDR3 is built from 15 residues. This CDR3 is CASSLTRGVGQPQHF. The DNA for the CDR3 is TGTGCCAGCAGTTTAACCCGGGGAGTTGGTCAGCCCCAGCATTTT.

The chain joins TRBV11-2 to TRBJ2-5, with TRBD2 matching 13 bases. The CDR3 covers 17 residues. Trimming took 5 bases from V and 5 from J; bases not matched to a gene: 11. The germline V gene has CDR1 SGHAT and CDR2 FQNNGV. This chain's CDR3 is CASSRVRTSGSQETQYF. CDR3 nucleotides: TGTGCCAGCAGCCGCGTCCGGACTAGCGGGAGCCAGGAGACCCAGTACTTC.

This clonotype was seen a few times. The J gene is TRBJ2-1, the V gene TRBV5-1, with 7 bases lining up with TRBD2. J gave up 8 bases and V 4 bases, and 6 bases lay outside the gene matches. The V gene's germline CDR1 is SGHRS and CDR2 YFSETQ. The CDR3 covers 13 residues. This chain's CDR3 is CASSVGGTHEQFF. The CDR3 DNA is TGCGCCAGCAGCGTGGGAGGGACCCATGAGCAGTTCTTC.

The table lists this clonotype with a few counts. The chain has TRBV5-6 and TRBJ2-5; D unresolved. Between the trimmed V and J ends, which lost 4 bases and 3 bases, there was a span of 16 bases. Germline V gene data show CDR1 as SGHDT and CDR2 as YYEEEE. The CDR3 runs 15 residues. CDR3 amino acids: CASSRARIGKETQYF. CDR3 DNA: TGTGCCAGCAGCCGAGCCCGGATAGGGAAAGAGACCCAGTACTTC.

About this clonotype: A junction end diverges from the germline sequence, so it may reflect a read error. CDR3 nucleotide sequence: TGTACCAGCAGCGTCGAGGGAGGGTTGGATACGCAGTATTTT. Protein product: CTSSVEGGLDTQYF. V usage is TRBV9 and J usage is TRBJ2-3; 7 bases map to TRBD2. Per germline, CDR1 SGDLS and CDR2 YYNGEE. The CDR3 contains 14 residues.

This clonotype was observed a handful of times. V is TRBV5-1 and J is TRBJ2-1, with 9 bases fitting TRBD2. V lost 4 bases to trimming and J lost 0 bases; unmatched junction nucleotides: 5. The germline CDR1 and CDR2 sequences are SGHRS and YFSETQ. The CDR3 is 16 amino acids. The CDR3 spells CASSISGGGSYNEQFF. CDR3 coding DNA: TGCGCCAGCAGCATTAGCGGGGGCGGCTCCTACAATGAGCAGTTCTTC. The complete variable domain, with remaining parts taken from reference TRBV5-1 and TRBJ2-1, reads KAGVTQTPRYLIKTRGQQVTLSCSPISGHRSVSWYQQTPGQGLQFLFEYFSETQRNKGNFPGRFSGRQFSNSRSEMNVSTLELGDSALYLCASSISGGGSYNEQFFGPGTRLTVL.

This clonotype was counted ten times or more. J is TRBJ1-1 and V is TRBV18; no clear D. This CDR3 has 12 residues. The germline gives CDR1 KGHSH, CDR2 LQKENI. V was pared by 3 bases and J by 2 bases, with 4 bases between. The CDR3 sequence is CASSPPNTEAFF. The CDR3 bases are TGTGCCAGCTCACCCCCCAACACTGAAGCTTTCTTT.

This clonotype was observed a handful of times. The chain has TRBV27 and TRBJ2-5, with D perhaps matching TRBD1 (5 bases). V was shortened by 5 bases and J by 0 bases, with 13 bases between the two germline ends. CDR1 and CDR2 (germline): MNHEY, SMNVEV (reference sequence). This CDR3 is 15 amino acids long. CDR3 in amino acids: CASSPFRQHQETQYF. The CDR3 DNA reads TGTGCCAGCAGTCCCTTCCGACAGCACCAAGAGACCCAGTACTTC.

This clonotype was seen once. Since the CDR3 does not end with the conserved phenylalanine or tryptophan, this likely comes from a read error. The V and J genes are TRBV5-1 and TRBJ2-7; TRBD2 matches 14 bases. The V segment lost 4 bases and the J segment 5 bases; nucleotides outside the gene matches: 5. Germline-derived CDR1 and CDR2 are SGHRS and YFSETQ. CDR3 length: 15 amino acids. CDR3 in DNA: TGCGCCAGCAGCCCGGGACTAGCGGGAGTGGACGAGCAGTACATC. This gives the protein CASSPGLAGVDEQYI.

There are a few counts of this clonotype. The chain employs TRBV12-3 or TRBV12-4 and TRBJ2-2; D may be TRBD1 (5 bases). Trimming left V 6 bases short and J 5 bases short, with 16 bases between. The CDR3 spans 15 residues. CDR3 residues: CASSRREGRTGELFF. CDR3 DNA: TGTGCCAGCAGCCGCAGGGAAGGTCGGACCGGGGAGCTGTTTTTT.

For this clonotype: A much larger clone differs by one base, so this may be a read error. The chain carries TRBV12-3 or TRBV12-4 and TRBJ1-1; D unresolved. The CDR3 loop spans 14 amino acids. Trimming removed 3 bases from V and 1 base from J, with 9 bases in between. The CDR3 protein is CASSFHFGNTEAFF. The CDR3 coding sequence is TGTGCCAGCAGTTTCCACTTCGGGAACACTGAAGCTTTCTTT.

The DNA for the CDR3 is TGCAGTGCTAGAAAAGCGGGAGAGTCCTACAATGAGCAGTTCTTC. Encoded protein: CSARKAGESYNEQFF. The rearrangement joins TRBV20-1 to TRBJ2-1; TRBD2 matches at 8 bases. The V gene's germline CDR1 is DFQATT and CDR2 SNEGSKA (reference sequence). This CDR3 comprises 15 residues. J was trimmed by 1 base and V by 2 bases; bases with no gene match: 4.

The V and J genes are TRBV6-1 and TRBJ2-3; 7 bases match TRBD1. This CDR3 contains 13 residues. CDR1 is MNHNS and CDR2 is SASEGT in the germline V gene. Trimming took 6 bases from V and 2 from J; bases not matched to a gene: 2. The CDR3 here is CASRDRFTDTQYF. The CDR3 nucleotides read TGTGCCAGCAGGGACAGGTTCACAGATACGCAGTATTTT.

The CDR3 loop is CASSNYRQRYGYTF. The CDR3 DNA follows: TGTGCCAGCAGTAATTATAGACAGCGCTATGGCTACACCTTC. This chain uses TRBV28 with TRBJ1-2; D is perhaps TRBD1 (5 bases). Deletions cut 5 bases from V and 4 bases from J, with 14 bases between. CDR3 size: 14 residues. CDR1 is MDHEN, CDR2 SYDVKM, per germline.

As for this clonotype: A much larger clone lies one base from this, so it may be a read error. This chain joins TRBV5-1 and TRBJ1-4; no reliable D call. The CDR3 runs 15 residues. Germline lookup yields CDR1 SGHRS and CDR2 YFSETQ. V was shortened by 3 bases and J by 7 bases, with 16 bases between the two germline ends. The CDR3 protein is CASSSQASTFEKLFF. CDR3 in DNA: TGCGCCAGCAGCTCGCAGGCCAGTACGTTTGAAAAACTGTTTTTT.

The rearrangement links TRBV7-2 to TRBJ2-4; D perhaps matches TRBD1 (6 bases). The CDR3 covers 14 residues. V dropped 5 bases and J dropped 5 bases, with 13 bases sitting between them. CDR1 is SGHTA and CDR2 is FQGNSA in the germline V gene. The CDR3 is CASSRRTAQNIQYF. DNA of the CDR3: TGTGCCAGCAGCAGACGGACAGCTCAAAACATTCAGTACTTC.

This chain joins TRBV5-1 and TRBJ2-1, with TRBD1 identical over 10 bases. Looked up from germline, CDR1 is SGHRS and CDR2 is YFSETQ. The CDR3 is 15 amino acids. V trimming: 0 bases; J trimming: 8 bases; junction bases outside the gene matches: 5. CDR3 sequence reads: CASSLARQGADEQFF. The DNA for the CDR3 is TGCGCCAGCAGCTTGGCCAGACAGGGGGCTGATGAGCAGTTCTTC.